The clone carrying this T cell receptor beta chain appeared a few times. A much larger clone lies one base from this, so it may be a read error. This sample also contains other DNA sequences that code for the same CDR3. The CDR3 covers 13 residues. V lost 0 bases and J 1 base, leaving 4 bases between the germline ends. In germline, CDR1 is SGDLS, CDR2 YYNGEE. The material for each subset, its genomic DNA, was split evenly across several immunoSEQ plates. The authors loaded around 200 ng DNA, about 30,000 T cell genomes, into sorted-subset replicate PCRs. Data came from immunoSEQ multiplex PCR; TCRdb stores just in-frame clones and leaves some out. The sample holds about 2.2 million clones, 90% to 95% seen once. Naivety among CD8 cells was defined by CD45RO negativity and positive CCR7 selection, thereby excluding terminally differentiated effector memory CD45RA+ cells. This record belongs to a study of shared clonotypes between healthy human individuals.

The sequenced material came from naive CD8+ T cells from PBMCs. The clonotype was recovered from a man aged 18 to 35 in good health. Some clones in this sample may be carry-over from other donors' samples. The rearrangement links TRBV9 to TRBJ1-1; D gene uncertain. CDR3 nucleotides: TGTGCCAGCAGCGTAGCGGGGAACACTGAAGCTTTCTTT. Residues: CASSVAGNTEAFF.